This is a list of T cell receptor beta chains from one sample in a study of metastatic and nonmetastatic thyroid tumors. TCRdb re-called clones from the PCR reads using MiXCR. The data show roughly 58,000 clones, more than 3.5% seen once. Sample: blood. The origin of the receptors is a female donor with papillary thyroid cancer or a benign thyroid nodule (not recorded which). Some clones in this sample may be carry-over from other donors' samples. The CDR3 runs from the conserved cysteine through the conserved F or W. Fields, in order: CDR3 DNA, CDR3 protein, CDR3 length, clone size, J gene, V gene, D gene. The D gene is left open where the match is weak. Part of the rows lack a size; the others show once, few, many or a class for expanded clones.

TGTGCCAGCAGCCCTATTCTTTGGACAGTGAATAGCAATCAGCCCCAGCATTTT	CASSPILWTVNSNQPQHF	18	many	TRBJ1-5	TRBV28	NA
TGCGCCAGCAGCCCCGACAGGGGGCTCTACAATGAGCAGTTCTTC	CASSPDRGLYNEQFF	15	many	TRBJ2-1	TRBV5-1	TRBD1
TGCGCCAGTGGTCGAGCGGGAGCAGATACGCAGTATTTT	CASGRAGADTQYF	13	many	TRBJ2-3	TRBV5-1	TRBD2
TGTGCCAGAAGCATAATGGGACTAGCGGCGCGGGATACGCAGTATTTT	CARSIMGLAARDTQYF	16	NA	TRBJ2-3	TRBV9	TRBD2
TGTGCCAGCACCCTTTTAGGTGGCACTGAAGCTTTCTTT	CASTLLGGTEAFF	13	NA	TRBJ1-1	TRBV12-3/TRBV12-4	NA
TGTGCCATCAGTGAGCCGACAGCGGCATATGGCTACACCTTC	CAISEPTAAYGYTF	14	few	TRBJ1-2	TRBV10-3	NA
TGTGCCAGCAGACGACAGGGGGCCGAGACCCAGTACTTC	CASRRQGAETQYF	13	many	TRBJ2-5	TRBV11-2	TRBD1
TGCGCCAGCAGCACGACTAGCGGGAGGCTCTACGAGCAGTACTTC	CASSTTSGRLYEQYF	15	many	TRBJ2-7	TRBV5-1	TRBD2
TGTGCCAGCAGCATCAACGAAGGGGTCGGGGAGCAGTACTTC	CASSINEGVGEQYF	14	many	TRBJ2-7	TRBV6-1	NA
TGTGCCTGGAGTTTTACTTCAGGGATCCTTTACGAGCAGTACTTC	CAWSFTSGILYEQYF	15	NA	TRBJ2-7	TRBV30	NA
TGTGCCAGCAGTTTATTCGGCCAGGGGCCTGAAGCTTTCTTT	CASSLFGQGPEAFF	14	few	TRBJ1-1	TRBV28	NA
TGTGCCAGCAGCTTAGGGCCAGCCCAGCATTTT	CASSLGPAQHF	11	NA	TRBJ1-5	TRBV7-2	NA
TGTGCCAGCAGTTTTAGAAAGGTCCACTATGGCTACACCTTC	CASSFRKVHYGYTF	14	many	TRBJ1-2	TRBV12-3/TRBV12-4	NA
TGTGCCAGCACAGCCCTGGCGGGCGCGTTCAGGCAGGAGACCCAGTACTTC	CASTALAGAFRQETQYF	17	many	TRBJ2-5	TRBV12-3/TRBV12-4	NA
TGTGCCAGCAGCCATGGGGGAGGGCCCCAAGAGACCCAGTACTTC	CASSHGGGPQETQYF	15	many	TRBJ2-5	TRBV11-3	TRBD2
TGTGCTAGTGGTTTGATGACTAGCGGGAGGGAGACCCAGTACTTC	CASGLMTSGRETQYF	15	many	TRBJ2-5	TRBV12-5	TRBD2
TGTGCCAGCAGCCGTGGAGTGGGGGCGTTAACTAATGAAAAACTGTTTTTT	CASSRGVGALTNEKLFF	17	NA	TRBJ1-4	TRBV5-8	NA
TGCGCCAGCAGCTTGGGCAGCCGAGTGAGCACTGAAGCTTTCTTT	CASSLGSRVSTEAFF	15	few	TRBJ1-1	TRBV5-1	NA
TGCGCCAGCAGCCACGGGAGGGTGGGCTCCTACGAGCAGTACTTC	CASSHGRVGSYEQYF	15	NA	TRBJ2-7	TRBV5-1	TRBD2
TGTGCCAGCAGTCGCAGGGGAACTAATGAAAAACTGTTTTTT	CASSRRGTNEKLFF	14	many	TRBJ1-4	TRBV28	NA
TGTGCCAGCAGCAGATGGGACAGGGGGCAATATGGCTACACCTTC	CASSRWDRGQYGYTF	15	many	TRBJ1-2	TRBV13	TRBD1
TGTGCCAGCAGTTACGGGCTTAGCGGTAGCTCCTACGAGCAGTACTTC	CASSYGLSGSSYEQYF	16	NA	TRBJ2-7	TRBV6-2/TRBV6-3	NA
TGTGCCAGCAGATCAACAGGGGACTATGGCTACACCTTC	CASRSTGDYGYTF	13	many	TRBJ1-2	TRBV6-1	TRBD1
TGTGCCACCAGTGATCATGTACCGGGGGCCAAAAACATTCAGTACTTC	CATSDHVPGAKNIQYF	16	many	TRBJ2-4	TRBV24-1	NA
TGTGCCACCAGTGATACCAAGCCGCGGGCCACAGATACGCAGTATTTT	CATSDTKPRATDTQYF	16	medium-sized	TRBJ2-3	TRBV24-1	NA
TGTGCCAGCAGTTCTGGGACTGTGTCGAATGAGCAGTTCTTC	CASSSGTVSNEQFF	14	few	TRBJ2-1	TRBV6-9	NA
TGTGCCAGCAGCCAAACCCTAGGGGGTTCTTATGGCTACACCTTC	CASSQTLGGSYGYTF	15	many	TRBJ1-2	TRBV9	NA
TGCGCCAGCAGCCCCAGGAATAGCGGGTACTACTACGAGCAGTACTTC	CASSPRNSGYYYEQYF	16	few	TRBJ2-7	TRBV5-1	TRBD2
TGTGCCAGCAGCCCCCCGAGGGCAGGGATGAACACTGAAGCTTTCTTT	CASSPPRAGMNTEAFF	16	many	TRBJ1-1	TRBV6-1	NA
TGTGCCAGCAGTTTTTCTGCGGGAGTAGGAGATACGCAGTATTTT	CASSFSAGVGDTQYF	15	many	TRBJ2-3	TRBV28	TRBD2
TGTGCCAGCAGCCTGGGGGGGGGCACCATATATTTT	CASSLGGGTIYF	12	NA	TRBJ1-3	TRBV6-1	NA
TGTGCCAGCAGCGTTAGTGCTAGCGGGAAAGAGACCCAGTACTTC	CASSVSASGKETQYF	15	many	TRBJ2-5	TRBV9	TRBD2